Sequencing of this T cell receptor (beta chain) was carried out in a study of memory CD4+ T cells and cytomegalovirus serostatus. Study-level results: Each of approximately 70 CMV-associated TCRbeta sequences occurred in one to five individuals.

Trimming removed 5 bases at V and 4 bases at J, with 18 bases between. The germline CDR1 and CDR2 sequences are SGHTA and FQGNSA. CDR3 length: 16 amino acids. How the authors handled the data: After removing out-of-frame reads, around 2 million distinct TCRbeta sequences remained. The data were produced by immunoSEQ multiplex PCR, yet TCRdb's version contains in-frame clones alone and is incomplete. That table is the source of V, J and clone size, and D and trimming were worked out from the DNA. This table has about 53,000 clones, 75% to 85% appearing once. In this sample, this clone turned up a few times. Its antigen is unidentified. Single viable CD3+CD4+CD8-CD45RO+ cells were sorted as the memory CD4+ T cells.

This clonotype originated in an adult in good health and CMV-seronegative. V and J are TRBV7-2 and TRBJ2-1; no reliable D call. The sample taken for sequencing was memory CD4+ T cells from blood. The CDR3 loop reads CASSDRPSDLYNEQFF. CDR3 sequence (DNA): TGTGCCAGCAGCGACCGACCTAGTGATCTATACAATGAGCAGTTCTTC.